Below, 7 T cell receptor beta chains from the same sample are listed, as sequenced in a study of blood T cell repertoires in COVID-19. TCRdb's table, derived via immunoSEQ multiplex PCR, lists solely in-frame clones and lacks some. This table has just under 55,000 clones, roughly four fifths appearing once. The source material was peripheral blood. These TCRs come from a woman aged 55-75 years with acute or convalescent COVID-19.

V is TRBV6-1 and J is TRBJ1-1; 9 positions match TRBD1. The CDR3 is made up of 13 amino acids. Per the germline V gene, CDR1 is MNHNS and CDR2 is SASEGT. Germline trimming cut 2 bases from V and 12 bases from J; bases unmatched to any gene: 7. The chain's CDR3 is CASSELGDRVPFF. The CDR3 DNA reads as TGTGCCAGCAGTGAATTAGGGGACAGGGTCCCTTTCTTT.

The CDR3 reads CASSIGTGGSYEQYF. CDR3 coding DNA: TGTGCCAGTAGTATAGGGACAGGGGGCTCCTACGAGCAGTACTTC. The chain links TRBV19 to TRBJ2-7, with 10 bases lining up with TRBD1. Germline V gene data show CDR1 as LNHDA and CDR2 as SQIVND (reference sequence). The ends lost 1 base at V and 0 bases at J; junction bases unmatched: 0. The length of the CDR3 is 15 residues.

This clone was observed a few times. The chain uses TRBV2 and TRBJ1-2; 8 positions match TRBD1. The V gene end was trimmed by 0 bases and the J gene end by 4 bases; junction bases not matched to a gene: 4. This CDR3 has 15 amino acids. Germline values: CDR1 SNHLY, CDR2 FYNNEI. This CDR3 is CASSEAHRGFYGYTF. As DNA, the CDR3 is TGTGCCAGCAGTGAAGCCCACAGGGGGTTCTATGGCTACACCTTC.

The chain combines TRBV2 with TRBJ2-5; the match to TRBD2 covers 8 bases. Germline loops: CDR1 SNHLY, CDR2 FYNNEI. J lost 1 base, V lost 4 bases, and 2 bases had no gene match. The CDR3 has 14 amino acids. The CDR3 protein is CASSVSGGQETQYF. In nucleotides, the CDR3 is TGTGCCAGCAGTGTAAGCGGGGGCCAAGAGACCCAGTACTTC.

The V call is TRBV7-2, the J call TRBJ2-6; 9 nucleotides align to TRBD2. J gave up 4 bases and V 5 bases, and 9 bases lay outside the gene matches. The CDR3 consists of 17 residues. Germline assignment: CDR1 SGHTA and CDR2 FQGNSA. Here the CDR3 DNA reads TGTGCCAGCAGCCAATCTAGCGGGGTGAGCGGGGCCAACGTCCTGACTTTC. Translation gives CASSQSSGVSGANVLTF.

The chain joins TRBV5-1 to TRBJ2-1; 9 bases match TRBD1. Germline V lookup: CDR1 SGHRS, CDR2 YFSETQ. The CDR3 sequence is 15 residues long. J lost 6 bases, V lost 5 bases, and 9 bases had no gene match. In DNA, the CDR3 is TGCGCCAGCAGGCTCACAGGGGGCGCTTTCAATGAGCAGTTCTTC. Encoded protein: CASRLTGGAFNEQFF.

The gene calls are TRBV2 and TRBJ2-1, with a possible D match to TRBD2 (5 bases). The CDR3 covers 13 residues. Germline V gene sequence: CDR1 SNHLY, CDR2 FYNNEI. The V end lost 6 bases, the J end lost 7 bases, and 13 bases lay between the germline ends. The CDR3 spells CASSLVTTNEQFF. Here the CDR3 DNA reads TGTGCCAGCAGCCTAGTGACTACTAATGAGCAGTTCTTC.